These 8 T cell receptor beta chains were all obtained from the same sample, sequenced in a study of blood T cell repertoires in COVID-19. Profiling relied on immunoSEQ multiplex PCR, and the TCRdb table lists in-frame clones only, not all of them. The sample holds about 250,000 clones; about 86% are singletons and the top ten take roughly 10%. Sequencing input: peripheral blood. These receptors were taken from a man older than 75 with acute or convalescent COVID-19.

This chain connects TRBV4-2 to TRBJ2-6, with 8 bases aligning to TRBD1. The CDR3 extends over 19 amino acids. Trimming cost V 4 bases and J 1 base; bases outside gene matches: 12. The V gene's germline CDR1 is LGHNA and CDR2 YNFKEQ. CDR3 DNA: TGTGCCAGCAGCCCGCAGACGGGGACAGGCTATTCTGGGGCCAACGTCCTGACTTTC. It is translated as CASSPQTGTGYSGANVLTF.

This chain joins TRBV11-2 and TRBJ2-7; TRBD1 is a possible D gene (6 bases). Germline loops: CDR1 SGHAT, CDR2 FQNNGV. The CDR3 totals 15 residues. The V end lost 5 bases, the J end lost 0 bases, and 14 bases lay between the germline ends. This chain's CDR3 is CASSPSAGVSYEQYF. In DNA form, the CDR3 reads TGTGCCAGCAGCCCGTCCGCAGGGGTCTCCTACGAGCAGTACTTC.

The chain uses TRBV7-3 and TRBJ2-2, with TRBD2 matching 13 bases. Looked up from germline, CDR1 is SGHTA and CDR2 is FQGTGA. V lost 8 bases, J lost 5 bases, and 5 bases stayed unmatched. The CDR3 has 15 amino acids. CDR3 loop: CASGLAGERTGELFF. In DNA form, the CDR3 reads TGTGCCAGCGGACTAGCGGGAGAGAGGACCGGGGAGCTGTTTTTT.

The chain is built from TRBV5-1 and TRBJ1-1; possible D gene TRBD1, 5 bases. Deletions cut 4 bases from V and 0 bases from J, with 13 bases between. Germline-derived CDR1 and CDR2 are SGHRS and YFSETQ. The CDR3 spans 15 residues. The CDR3 loop is CASSLLPTVNTEAFF. The CDR3 DNA reads TGCGCCAGCAGCCTGTTACCGACAGTGAACACTGAAGCTTTCTTT.

The rearrangement joins TRBV6-6 to TRBJ1-4, with TRBD1 identical over 7 bases. Trimming at V came to 0 bases and at J to 7 bases, leaving 8 bases not matched to a gene. Germline values: CDR1 MNHNY, CDR2 SVGAGI (reference sequence). The CDR3 runs 16 residues. The CDR3 spells CASSYSLRGRTEKLFF. CDR3 nucleotide sequence: TGTGCCAGCAGTTACTCCTTAAGGGGGCGAACTGAAAAACTGTTTTTT.

The rearrangement joins TRBV25-1 to TRBJ2-5; D perhaps matches TRBD1 (5 bases). This CDR3 region has 15 residues. CDR1 MGHDK and CDR2 SYGVNS come from the germline V gene. The V and J ends lost 3 bases and 2 bases respectively, with 13 bases between them. The CDR3 here is CASSDARTHQETQYF. CDR3 sequence (DNA): TGTGCCAGCAGTGATGCCAGGACACATCAAGAGACCCAGTACTTC. Filled out from reference TRBV25-1 and TRBJ2-5, the complete variable domain reads EADIYQTPRYLVIGTGKKITLECSQTMGHDKMYWYQQDPGMELHLIHYSYGVNSTEKGDLSSESTVSRIRTEHFPLTLESARPSHTSQYLCASSDARTHQETQYFGPGTRLLVL.

This clone has just one count. This rearrangement joins TRBV7-9 to TRBJ1-2; the D gene is possibly TRBD1 (5 bases). Germline V CDR1 and CDR2: SEHNR, FQNEAQ (reference sequence). Trimming removed 1 base from V and 6 bases from J, with 6 bases in between. CDR3 size: 12 residues. The CDR3 nucleotides read TGTGCCAGCAGCTTAGAAGGGGATGGCTACACCTTC. Protein: CASSLEGDGYTF. Combining the CDR3 with reference TRBV7-9 and TRBJ1-2 gives the whole variable domain DTGVSQNPRHKITKRGQNVTFRCDPISEHNRLYWYRQTLGQGPEFLTYFQNEAQLEKSRLLSDRFSAERPKGSFSTLEIQRTEQGDSAMYLCASSLEGDGYTFGSGTRLTVV.

This clone was seen a single time. The chain has TRBV18 and TRBJ2-3, with TRBD2 matching 7 bases. Germline assignment: CDR1 KGHSH and CDR2 LQKENI. This CDR3 comprises 13 residues. After removal of 8 bases from V and 4 bases from J, the junction contained 6 bases not matched to a gene. The CDR3 protein is CASAVRGADTQYF. Written as DNA, the CDR3 is TGTGCCAGCGCGGTACGGGGGGCAGATACGCAGTATTTT.